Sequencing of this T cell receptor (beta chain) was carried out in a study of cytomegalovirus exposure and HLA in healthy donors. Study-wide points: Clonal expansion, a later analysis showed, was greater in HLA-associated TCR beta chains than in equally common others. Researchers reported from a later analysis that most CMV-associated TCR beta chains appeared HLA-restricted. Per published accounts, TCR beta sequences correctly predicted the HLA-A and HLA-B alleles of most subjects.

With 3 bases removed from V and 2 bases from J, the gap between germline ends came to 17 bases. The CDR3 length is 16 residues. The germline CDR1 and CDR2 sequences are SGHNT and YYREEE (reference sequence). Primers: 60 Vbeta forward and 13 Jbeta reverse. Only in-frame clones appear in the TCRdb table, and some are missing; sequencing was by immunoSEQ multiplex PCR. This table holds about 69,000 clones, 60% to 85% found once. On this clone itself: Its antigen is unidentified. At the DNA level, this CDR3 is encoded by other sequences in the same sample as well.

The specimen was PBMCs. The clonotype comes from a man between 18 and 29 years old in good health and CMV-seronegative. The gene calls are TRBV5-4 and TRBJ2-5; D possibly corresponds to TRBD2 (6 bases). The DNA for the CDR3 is TGTGCCAGCAGCTCCAACTTGGCGGGGTTTCAAGAGACCCAGTACTTC. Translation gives CASSSNLAGFQETQYF.